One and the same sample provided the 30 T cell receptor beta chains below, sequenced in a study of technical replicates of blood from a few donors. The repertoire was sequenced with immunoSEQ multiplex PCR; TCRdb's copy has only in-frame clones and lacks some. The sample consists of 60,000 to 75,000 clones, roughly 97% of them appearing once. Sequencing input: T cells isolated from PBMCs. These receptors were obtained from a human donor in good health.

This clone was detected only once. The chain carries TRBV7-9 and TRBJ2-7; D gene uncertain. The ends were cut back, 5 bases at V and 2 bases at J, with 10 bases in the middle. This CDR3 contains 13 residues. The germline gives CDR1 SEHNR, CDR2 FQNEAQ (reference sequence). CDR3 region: CASSQSETYEQYF. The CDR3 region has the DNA TGTGCCAGCAGCCAAAGCGAGACCTACGAGCAGTACTTC.

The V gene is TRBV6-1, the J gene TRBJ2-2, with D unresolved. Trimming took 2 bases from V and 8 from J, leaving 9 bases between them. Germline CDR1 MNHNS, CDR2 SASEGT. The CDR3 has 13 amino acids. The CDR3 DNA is TGTGCCAGCAGTGAAAACGAGGCAGGGGAGCTGTTTTTT. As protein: CASSENEAGELFF.

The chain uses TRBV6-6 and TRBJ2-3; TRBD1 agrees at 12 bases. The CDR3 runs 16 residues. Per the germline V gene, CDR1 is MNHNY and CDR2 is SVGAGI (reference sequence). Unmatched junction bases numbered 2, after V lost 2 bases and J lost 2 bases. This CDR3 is CASSYPGQGATDTQYF. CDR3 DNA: TGTGCCAGCAGTTACCCGGGACAGGGGGCCACAGATACGCAGTATTTT.

CDR3 coding DNA: TGTGCCAGCAGGCCACAGGGATGGGGCGGGGAGCTGTTTTTT. This codes for CASRPQGWGGELFF. The rearrangement uses TRBV13 and TRBJ2-2, with D possibly being TRBD1 (6 bases). The CDR3 is 14 amino acids. Trimming pared 6 bases from V and 7 bases from J, leaving 15 bases between. Germline V CDR1 and CDR2: PRHDT, FYEKMQ (reference sequence). Looking up the rest from reference TRBV13 and TRBJ2-2 gives the full variable domain: AAGVIQSPRHLIKEKRETATLKCYPIPRHDTVYWYQQGPGQDPQFLISFYEKMQSDKGSIPDRFSAQQFSDYHSELNMSSLELGDSALYFCASRPQGWGGELFFGEGSRLTVL.

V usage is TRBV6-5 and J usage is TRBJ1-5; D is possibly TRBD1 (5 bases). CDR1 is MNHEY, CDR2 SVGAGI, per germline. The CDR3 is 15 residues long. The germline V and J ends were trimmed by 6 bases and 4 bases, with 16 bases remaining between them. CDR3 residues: CASRNSQGRNQPQHF. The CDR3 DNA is TGTGCCAGCAGAAACTCTCAGGGTCGGAATCAGCCCCAGCATTTT.

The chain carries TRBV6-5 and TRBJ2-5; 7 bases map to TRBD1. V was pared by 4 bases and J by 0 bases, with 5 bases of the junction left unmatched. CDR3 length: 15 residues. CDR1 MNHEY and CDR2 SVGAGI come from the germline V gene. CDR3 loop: CASSSPTGDQETQYF. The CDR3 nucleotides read TGTGCCAGCAGTTCCCCCACAGGGGACCAAGAGACCCAGTACTTC.

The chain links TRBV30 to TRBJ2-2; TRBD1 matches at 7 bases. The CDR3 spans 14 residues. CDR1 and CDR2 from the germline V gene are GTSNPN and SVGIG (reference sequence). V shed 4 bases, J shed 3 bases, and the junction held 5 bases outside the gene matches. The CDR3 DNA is TGTGCCTGGACCGGGACAGTTGACACCGGGGAGCTGTTTTTT. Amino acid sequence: CAWTGTVDTGELFF.

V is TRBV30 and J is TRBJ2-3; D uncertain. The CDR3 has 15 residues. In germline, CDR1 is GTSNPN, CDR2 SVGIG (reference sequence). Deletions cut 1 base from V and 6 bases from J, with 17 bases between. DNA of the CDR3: TGTGCCTGGAGTGCCCCTCTTAGAGGTCCCGATACGCAGTATTTT. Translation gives CAWSAPLRGPDTQYF.

The CDR3 sequence: CASSATSSLNLYEQYF. For the CDR3, the DNA is TGTGCCAGTAGTGCCACTAGCTCCTTGAACCTCTACGAGCAGTACTTC. The rearrangement uses TRBV19 and TRBJ2-7; TRBD2 is a possible D gene (6 bases). Germline V gene sequence: CDR1 LNHDA, CDR2 SQIVND (reference sequence). The CDR3 spans 16 residues. The ends were cut back, 5 bases at V and 3 bases at J, with 20 bases in the middle. The variable domain in full, with the rest retrieved from reference TRBV19 and TRBJ2-7, is DGGITQSPKYLFRKEGQNVTLSCEQNLNHDAMYWYRQDPGQGLRLIYYSQIVNDFQKGDIAEGYSVSREKKESFPLTVTSAQKNPTAFYLCASSATSSLNLYEQYFGPGTRLTVT.

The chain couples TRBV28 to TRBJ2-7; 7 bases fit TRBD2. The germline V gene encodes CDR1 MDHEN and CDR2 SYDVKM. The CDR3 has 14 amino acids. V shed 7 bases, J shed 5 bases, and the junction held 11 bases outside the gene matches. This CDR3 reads CASIRGGRVHEQYF. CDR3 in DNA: TGTGCCAGCATAAGAGGCGGGAGAGTCCACGAGCAGTACTTC.

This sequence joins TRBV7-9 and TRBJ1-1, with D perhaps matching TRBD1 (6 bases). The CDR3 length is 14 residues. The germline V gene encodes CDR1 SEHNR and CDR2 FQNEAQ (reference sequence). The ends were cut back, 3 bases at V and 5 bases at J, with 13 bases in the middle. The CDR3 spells CASSLEVRGTEAFF. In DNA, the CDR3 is TGTGCCAGCAGCTTGGAGGTCAGGGGTACTGAAGCTTTCTTT.

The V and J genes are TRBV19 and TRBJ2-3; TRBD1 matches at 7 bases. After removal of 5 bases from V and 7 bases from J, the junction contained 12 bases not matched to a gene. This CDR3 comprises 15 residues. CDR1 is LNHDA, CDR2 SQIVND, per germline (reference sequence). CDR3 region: CASSVQGYSVNTQYF. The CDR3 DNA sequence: TGTGCCAGTAGTGTACAGGGGTATTCTGTAAATACGCAGTATTTT.

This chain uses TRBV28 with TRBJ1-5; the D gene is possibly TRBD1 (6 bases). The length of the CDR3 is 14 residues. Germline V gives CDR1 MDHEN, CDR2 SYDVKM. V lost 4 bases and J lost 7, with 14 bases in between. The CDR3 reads CASSSKTGWQPQHF. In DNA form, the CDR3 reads TGTGCCAGCAGTTCAAAGACAGGCTGGCAGCCCCAGCATTTT.

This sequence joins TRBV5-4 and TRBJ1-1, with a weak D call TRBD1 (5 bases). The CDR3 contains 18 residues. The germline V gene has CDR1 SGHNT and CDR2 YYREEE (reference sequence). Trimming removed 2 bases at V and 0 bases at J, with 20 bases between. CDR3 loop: CASSLPLWEGVLNTEAFF. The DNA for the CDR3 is TGTGCCAGCAGCTTACCTCTGTGGGAAGGGGTACTGAACACTGAAGCTTTCTTT.

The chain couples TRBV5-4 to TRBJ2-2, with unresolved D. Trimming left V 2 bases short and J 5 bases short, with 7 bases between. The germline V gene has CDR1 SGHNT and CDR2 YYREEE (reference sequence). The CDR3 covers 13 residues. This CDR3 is CASSFLETGELFF. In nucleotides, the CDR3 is TGTGCCAGCAGCTTTCTAGAAACCGGGGAGCTGTTTTTT.

This chain's CDR3 is CASSISGSYEQYF. CDR3 coding DNA: TGCGCCAGCAGTATAAGCGGCTCCTACGAGCAGTACTTC. This chain connects TRBV10-2 to TRBJ2-7, with D perhaps matching TRBD2 (5 bases). Trimming stripped 5 bases from V and 0 bases from J, with 8 bases between. Germline-derived CDR1 and CDR2 are WSHSY and SAAADI. CDR3 length: 13 residues.

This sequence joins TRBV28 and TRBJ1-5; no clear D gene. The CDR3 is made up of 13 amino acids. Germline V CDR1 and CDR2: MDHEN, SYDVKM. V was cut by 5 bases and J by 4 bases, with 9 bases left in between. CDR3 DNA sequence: TGTGCCAGCAGTAAGACACCGAATCAGCCCCAGCATTTT. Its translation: CASSKTPNQPQHF.

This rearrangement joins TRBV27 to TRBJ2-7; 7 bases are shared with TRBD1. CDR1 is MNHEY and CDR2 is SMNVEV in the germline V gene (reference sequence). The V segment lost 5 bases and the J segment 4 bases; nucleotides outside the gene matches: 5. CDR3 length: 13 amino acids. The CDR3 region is CASSLYRGYEQYF. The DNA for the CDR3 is TGTGCCAGCAGTCTATACAGGGGTTACGAGCAGTACTTC.

Here the CDR3 DNA reads TGCGCCAGCAGCAAGGGGATCTTGCCGGGACAGGGATCCTACGAGCAGTACTTC. It specifies CASSKGILPGQGSYEQYF. This chain joins TRBV5-1 and TRBJ2-7, with TRBD1 matching 9 bases. The CDR3 has 18 residues. V gave up 4 bases and J gave up 1 base; unmatched junction bases: 15. Germline values: CDR1 SGHRS, CDR2 YFSETQ.

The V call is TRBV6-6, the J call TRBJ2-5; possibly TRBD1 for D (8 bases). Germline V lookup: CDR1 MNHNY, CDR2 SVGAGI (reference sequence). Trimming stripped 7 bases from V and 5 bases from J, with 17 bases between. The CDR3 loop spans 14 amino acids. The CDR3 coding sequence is TGTGCCAGCACTGTAGGACAGGGAGGGGAGACCCAGTACTTC. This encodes CASTVGQGGETQYF.

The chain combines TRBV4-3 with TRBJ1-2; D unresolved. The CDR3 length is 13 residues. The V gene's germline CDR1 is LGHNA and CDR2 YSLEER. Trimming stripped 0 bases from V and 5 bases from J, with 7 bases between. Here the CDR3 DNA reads TGCGCCAGCAGCCAAGATTTCGGGTATGGCTACACCTTC. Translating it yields CASSQDFGYGYTF.

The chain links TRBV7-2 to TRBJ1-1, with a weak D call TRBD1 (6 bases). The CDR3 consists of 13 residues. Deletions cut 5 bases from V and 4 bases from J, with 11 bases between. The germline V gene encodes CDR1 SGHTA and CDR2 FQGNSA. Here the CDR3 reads CASSRQVATEAFF. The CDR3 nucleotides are TGTGCCAGCAGCCGACAGGTTGCCACTGAAGCTTTCTTT.

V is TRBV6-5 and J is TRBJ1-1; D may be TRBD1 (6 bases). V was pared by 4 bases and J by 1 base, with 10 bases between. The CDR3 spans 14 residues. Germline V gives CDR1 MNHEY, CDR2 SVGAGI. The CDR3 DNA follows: TGTGCCAGCAGTTCTCGGGACACGAACACTGAAGCTTTCTTT. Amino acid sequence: CASSSRDTNTEAFF.

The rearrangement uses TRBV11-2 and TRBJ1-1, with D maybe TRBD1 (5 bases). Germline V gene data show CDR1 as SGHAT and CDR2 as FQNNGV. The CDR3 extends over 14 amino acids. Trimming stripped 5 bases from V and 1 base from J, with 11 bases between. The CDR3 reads CASSQSTANTEAFF. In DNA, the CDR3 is TGTGCCAGCAGCCAATCGACAGCGAACACTGAAGCTTTCTTT.

The CDR3 DNA follows: TGTGCCAGCAGCGGACGAATCGGGGGAACTAACACCGGGGAGCTGTTTTTT. The encoded protein is CASSGRIGGTNTGELFF. The chain employs TRBV9 and TRBJ2-2, with TRBD2 as a possible D gene (6 bases). CDR3 length: 17 residues. Trimming removed 3 bases from V and 2 bases from J, with 17 bases in between. Per the germline V gene, CDR1 is SGDLS and CDR2 is YYNGEE. Based on the CDR3 plus reference TRBV9 and TRBJ2-2, the full variable domain is DSGVTQTPKHLITATGQRVTLRCSPRSGDLSVYWYQQSLDQGLQFLIQYYNGEERAKGNILERFSAQQFPDLHSELNLSSLELGDSALYFCASSGRIGGTNTGELFFGEGSRLTVL.

The CDR3: CASSLAGGKTEAFF. The DNA for the CDR3 is TGTGCCAGCAGCTTGGCTGGGGGGAAGACTGAAGCTTTCTTT. The rearrangement joins TRBV5-4 to TRBJ1-1; D might be TRBD1 (5 bases). With 0 bases removed from V and 5 bases from J, the gap between germline ends came to 11 bases. Per germline, CDR1 SGHNT and CDR2 YYREEE (reference sequence). The CDR3 sequence is 14 residues long.

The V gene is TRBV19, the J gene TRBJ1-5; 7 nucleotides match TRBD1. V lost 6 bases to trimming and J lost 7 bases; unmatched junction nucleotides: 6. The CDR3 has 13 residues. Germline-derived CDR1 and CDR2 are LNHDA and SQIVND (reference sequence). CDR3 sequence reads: CASRVTGVQPQHF. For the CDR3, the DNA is TGTGCCAGTAGGGTTACAGGGGTCCAGCCCCAGCATTTT. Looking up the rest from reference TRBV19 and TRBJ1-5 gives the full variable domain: DGGITQSPKYLFRKEGQNVTLSCEQNLNHDAMYWYRQDPGQGLRLIYYSQIVNDFQKGDIAEGYSVSREKKESFPLTVTSAQKNPTAFYLCASRVTGVQPQHFGDGTRLSIL.

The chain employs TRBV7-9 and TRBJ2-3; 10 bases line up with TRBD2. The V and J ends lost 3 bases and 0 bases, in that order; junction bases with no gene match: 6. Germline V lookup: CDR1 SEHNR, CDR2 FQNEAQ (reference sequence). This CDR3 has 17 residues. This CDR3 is CASSFGLADSSTDTQYF. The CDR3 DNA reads TGTGCCAGCAGCTTCGGACTAGCGGACTCTAGCACAGATACGCAGTATTTT.

The CDR3 DNA reads as TGTGCCAGCATTCTGGCCACACACTACGAGCAGTACTTC. Protein product: CASILATHYEQYF. The V call is TRBV2, the J call TRBJ2-7; D remains ambiguous. The germline V gene encodes CDR1 SNHLY and CDR2 FYNNEI. Trimming cost V 7 bases and J 3 bases, with 13 bases left between them. The CDR3 length is 13 residues.

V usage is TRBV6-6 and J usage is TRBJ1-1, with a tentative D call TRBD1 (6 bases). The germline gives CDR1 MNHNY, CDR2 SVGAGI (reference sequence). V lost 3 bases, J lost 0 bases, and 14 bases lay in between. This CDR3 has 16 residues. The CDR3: CASSYGGGAMNTEAFF. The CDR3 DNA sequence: TGTGCCAGCAGTTATGGAGGGGGGGCAATGAACACTGAAGCTTTCTTT.